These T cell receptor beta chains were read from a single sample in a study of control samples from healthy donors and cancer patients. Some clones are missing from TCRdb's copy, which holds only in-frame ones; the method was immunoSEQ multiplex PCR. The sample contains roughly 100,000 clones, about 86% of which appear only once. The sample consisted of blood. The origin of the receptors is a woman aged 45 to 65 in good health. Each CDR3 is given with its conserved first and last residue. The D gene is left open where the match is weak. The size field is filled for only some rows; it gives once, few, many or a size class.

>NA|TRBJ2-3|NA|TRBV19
CASSTMTTGLTDTQYF
TGTGCCAGTAGTACCATGACTACAGGACTCACAGATACGCAGTATTTT
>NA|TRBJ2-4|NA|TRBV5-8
CASSLIRVLAKNIQYF
TGTGCCAGCAGCTTGATCAGGGTTCTAGCCAAAAACATTCAGTACTTC
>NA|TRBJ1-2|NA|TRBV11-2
CASSSPAKGSHYGYTF
TGTGCCAGCAGCTCCCCCGCTAAGGGTTCTCACTATGGCTACACCTTC
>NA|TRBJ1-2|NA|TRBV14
CASSLPDGFYGYTF
TGTGCCAGCAGCCTGCCGGACGGATTCTATGGCTACACCTTC
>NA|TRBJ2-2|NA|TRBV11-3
CASSSRDPGELFF
TGTGCCAGCAGCTCCCGGGACCCCGGGGAGCTGTTTTTT
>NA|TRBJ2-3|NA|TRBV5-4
CASSLAGQKTDTQYF
TGTGCCAGCAGCTTGGCCGGACAGAAAACAGATACGCAGTATTTT
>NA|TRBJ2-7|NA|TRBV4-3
CASSQEYREYEQYF
TGCGCCAGCAGCCAAGAATACAGGGAGTACGAGCAGTACTTC
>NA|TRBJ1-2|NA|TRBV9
CASSAPSGGYGYTF
TGTGCCAGCAGCGCTCCCTCTGGGGGCTATGGCTACACCTTC
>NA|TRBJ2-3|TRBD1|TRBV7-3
CASSSGQGWYTQYF
TGTGCCAGCAGCTCCGGACAGGGGTGGTATACGCAGTATTTT
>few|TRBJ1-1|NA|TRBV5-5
CASSLVRGSSVGTEAFF
TGTGCCAGCAGCTTGGTAAGGGGTTCTTCTGTTGGGACTGAAGCTTTCTTT
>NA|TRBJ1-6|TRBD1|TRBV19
CASSSGQYSPLHF
TGTGCCAGTAGCTCGGGACAGTATTCACCCCTCCACTTT
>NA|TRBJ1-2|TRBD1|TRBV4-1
CASSQESYRGTGAGYTF
TGCGCCAGCAGCCAAGAATCATATCGCGGAACAGGGGCTGGCTACACCTTC
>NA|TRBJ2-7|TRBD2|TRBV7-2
CASSRMPGTRTNEQYF
TGTGCCAGCAGCAGAATGCCCGGGACTAGGACCAACGAGCAGTACTTC
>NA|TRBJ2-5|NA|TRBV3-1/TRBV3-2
CASSQGGPQETQYF
TGTGCCAGCAGCCAAGGGGGGCCCCAAGAGACCCAGTACTTC
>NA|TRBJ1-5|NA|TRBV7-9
CASSFGHNSNQPQHF
TGTGCCAGCAGCTTCGGACATAATAGCAATCAGCCCCAGCATTTT
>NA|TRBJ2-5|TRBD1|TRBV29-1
CSGRTGEETQYF
TGCAGCGGTAGGACAGGGGAAGAGACCCAGTACTTC
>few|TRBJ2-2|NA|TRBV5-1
CASSLVRDTGELFF
TGCGCCAGCAGCTTGGTACGGGACACCGGGGAGCTGTTTTTT
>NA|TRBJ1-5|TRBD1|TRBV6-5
CASIPQGAGNQPQHF
TGTGCCAGCATCCCACAGGGGGCCGGCAATCAGCCCCAGCATTTT
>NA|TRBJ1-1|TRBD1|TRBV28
CASSFSRGRTSEAFF
TGTGCCAGCAGTTTTTCCAGGGGGCGGACCAGTGAAGCTTTCTTT
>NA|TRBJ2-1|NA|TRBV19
CASNIGGDRGYDEQFF
TGTGCCAGTAATATAGGTGGCGATCGGGGATATGATGAGCAGTTCTTC
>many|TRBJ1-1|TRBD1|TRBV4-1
CASSQAFRGRTEAFF
TGCGCCAGCAGCCAAGCGTTCAGGGGGCGCACTGAAGCTTTCTTT
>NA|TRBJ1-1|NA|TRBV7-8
CASSFLAGSLPAGTEAFF
TGTGCCAGCAGCTTTCTGGCCGGGAGCCTTCCTGCGGGCACTGAAGCTTTCTTT
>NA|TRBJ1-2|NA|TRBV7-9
CASSSPGPGGYTF
TGTGCCAGCAGCTCGCCGGGACCGGGAGGCTACACCTTC
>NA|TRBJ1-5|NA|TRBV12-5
CASGLGNQPQHF
TGTGCTAGTGGTTTGGGAAATCAGCCCCAGCATTTT
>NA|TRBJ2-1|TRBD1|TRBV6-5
CASRLRDRVLNEQFF
TGTGCCAGCAGGCTCCGGGACAGGGTTCTCAATGAGCAGTTCTTC
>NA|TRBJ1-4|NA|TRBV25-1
CASSEGWGVGEKLFF
TGTGCCAGCAGTGAAGGATGGGGTGTGGGTGAAAAACTGTTTTTT
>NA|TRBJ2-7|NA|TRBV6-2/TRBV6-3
CASSSTGRASYEQYF
TGTGCCAGCAGTTCCACAGGGAGGGCTAGTTACGAGCAGTACTTC